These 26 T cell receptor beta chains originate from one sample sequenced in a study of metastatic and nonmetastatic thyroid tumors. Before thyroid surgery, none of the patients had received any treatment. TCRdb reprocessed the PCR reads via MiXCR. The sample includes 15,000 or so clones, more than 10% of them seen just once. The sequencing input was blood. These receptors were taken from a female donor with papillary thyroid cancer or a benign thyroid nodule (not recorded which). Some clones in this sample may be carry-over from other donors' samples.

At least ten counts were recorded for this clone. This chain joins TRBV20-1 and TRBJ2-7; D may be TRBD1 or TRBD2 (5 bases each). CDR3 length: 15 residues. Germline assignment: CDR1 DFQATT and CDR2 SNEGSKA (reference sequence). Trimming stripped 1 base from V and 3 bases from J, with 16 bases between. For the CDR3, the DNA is TGCAGTGCTAGAGCCCCGGGGCCGATCCGCTACGAGCAGTACTTC. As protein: CSARAPGPIRYEQYF.

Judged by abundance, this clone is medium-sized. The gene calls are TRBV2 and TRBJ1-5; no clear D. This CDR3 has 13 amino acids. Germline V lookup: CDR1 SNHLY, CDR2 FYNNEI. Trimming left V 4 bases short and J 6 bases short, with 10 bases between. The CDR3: CASSGVKGQPQHF. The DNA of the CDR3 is TGTGCCAGCAGTGGGGTCAAGGGTCAGCCCCAGCATTTT.

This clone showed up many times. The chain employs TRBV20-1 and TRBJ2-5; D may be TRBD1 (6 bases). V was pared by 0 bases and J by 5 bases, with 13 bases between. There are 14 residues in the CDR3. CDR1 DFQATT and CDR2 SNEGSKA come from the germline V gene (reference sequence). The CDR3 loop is CSARDLTGMETQYF. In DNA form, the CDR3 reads TGCAGTGCTAGAGATCTTACAGGGATGGAGACCCAGTACTTC.

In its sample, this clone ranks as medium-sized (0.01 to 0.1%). The CDR3 nucleotides are TGTGCCACCTTGGGGGGTGGGACAGGGGACTATGGCTACACCTTC. Protein product: CATLGGGTGDYGYTF. The rearrangement uses TRBV12-3 or TRBV12-4 and TRBJ1-2; 10 positions agree with TRBD1. The CDR3 contains 15 residues. V was pared by 10 bases and J by 3 bases, with 11 bases of the junction left unmatched.

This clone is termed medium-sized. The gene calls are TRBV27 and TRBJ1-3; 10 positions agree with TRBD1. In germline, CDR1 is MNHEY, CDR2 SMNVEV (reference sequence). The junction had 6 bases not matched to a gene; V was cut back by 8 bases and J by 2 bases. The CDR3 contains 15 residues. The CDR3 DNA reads TGTGCCAGCGGGGACAGGGGAGGACCTGGAAACACCATATATTTT. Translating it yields CASGDRGGPGNTIYF.

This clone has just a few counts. CDR3 residues: CASSYGGEGQPQHF. The CDR3 DNA is TGTGCCAGCAGTTACGGGGGTGAAGGTCAGCCCCAGCATTTT. The V and J genes are TRBV6-2 or TRBV6-3 and TRBJ1-5; a weak D match, TRBD1 (5 bases). V dropped 2 bases and J dropped 6 bases, with 11 bases sitting between them. The length of the CDR3 is 14 residues. CDR1 is MNHEY, CDR2 SVGEGT, per germline.

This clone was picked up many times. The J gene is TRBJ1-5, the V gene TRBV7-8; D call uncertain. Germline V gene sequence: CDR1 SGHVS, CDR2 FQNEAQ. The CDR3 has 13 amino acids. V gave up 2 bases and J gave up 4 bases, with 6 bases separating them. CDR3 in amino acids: CASSLTTNQPQHF. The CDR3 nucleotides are TGTGCCAGCAGCTTAACCACAAATCAGCCCCAGCATTTT. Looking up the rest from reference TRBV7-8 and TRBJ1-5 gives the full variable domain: GAGVSQSPRYKVAKRGQDVALRCDPISGHVSLFWYQQALGQGPEFLTYFQNEAQLDKSGLPSDRFFAERPEGSVSTLKIQRTQQEDSAVYLCASSLTTNQPQHFGDGTRLSIL.

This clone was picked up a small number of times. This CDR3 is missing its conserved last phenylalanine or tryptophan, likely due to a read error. The CDR3 DNA reads TGTGCCAGCAGCCAGGGGACGGCATACTCCTACGAGCAGTACATC. Encoded protein: CASSQGTAYSYEQYI. The chain employs TRBV7-2 and TRBJ2-7, with D perhaps matching TRBD1 (6 bases). This CDR3 spans 15 amino acids. Germline assignment: CDR1 SGHTA and CDR2 FQGNSA. V lost 5 bases and J lost 0, with 14 bases in between.

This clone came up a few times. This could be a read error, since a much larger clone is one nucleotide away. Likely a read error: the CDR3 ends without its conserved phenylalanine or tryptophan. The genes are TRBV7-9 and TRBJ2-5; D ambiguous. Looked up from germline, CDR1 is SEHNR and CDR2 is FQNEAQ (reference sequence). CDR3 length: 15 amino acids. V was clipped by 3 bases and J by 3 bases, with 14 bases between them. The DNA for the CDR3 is TGTGCCAGCAGCTTCTCAGGCCAGGATAAAGAGACCCAGTACTCC. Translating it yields CASSFSGQDKETQYS.

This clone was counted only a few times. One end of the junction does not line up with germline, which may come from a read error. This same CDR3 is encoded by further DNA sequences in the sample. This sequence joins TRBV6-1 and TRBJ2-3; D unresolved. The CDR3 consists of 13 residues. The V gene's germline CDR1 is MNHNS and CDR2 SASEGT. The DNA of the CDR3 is TGTGCCAGCAATCGACTTATCACAGATACACAGTATTTT. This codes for CASNRLITDTQYF.

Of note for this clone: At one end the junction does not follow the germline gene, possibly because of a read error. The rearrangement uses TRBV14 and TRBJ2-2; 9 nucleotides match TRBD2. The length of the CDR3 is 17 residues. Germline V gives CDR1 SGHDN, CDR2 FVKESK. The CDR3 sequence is CASSQERAGGPDGELFF. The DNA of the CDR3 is TGCGCCAGCAGCCAAGAAAGGGCGGGAGGGCCCGACGGGGAGCTGTTTTTT.

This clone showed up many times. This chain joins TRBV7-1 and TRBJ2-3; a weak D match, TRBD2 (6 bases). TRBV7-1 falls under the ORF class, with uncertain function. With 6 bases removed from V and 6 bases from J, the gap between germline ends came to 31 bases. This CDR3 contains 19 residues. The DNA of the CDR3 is TGTGCCAGCAGGTTCTTCGCTGAGCGGGCTGGGTGGATGGCTGATACGCAGTATTTT. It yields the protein CASRFFAERAGWMADTQYF.

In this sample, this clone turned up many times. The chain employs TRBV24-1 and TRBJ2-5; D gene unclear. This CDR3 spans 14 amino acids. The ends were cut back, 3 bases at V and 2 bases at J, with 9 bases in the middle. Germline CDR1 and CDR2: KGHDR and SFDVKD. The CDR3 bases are TGTGCCACCAGTGATATAGGGCGGCAAGAGACCCAGTACTTC. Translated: CATSDIGRQETQYF.

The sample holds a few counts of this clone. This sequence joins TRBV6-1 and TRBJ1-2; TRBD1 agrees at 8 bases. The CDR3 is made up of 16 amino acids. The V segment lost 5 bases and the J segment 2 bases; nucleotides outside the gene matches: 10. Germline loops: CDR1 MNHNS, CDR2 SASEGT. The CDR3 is CASSLYGQGGNYGYTF. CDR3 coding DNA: TGTGCCAGCAGTCTTTACGGACAGGGAGGAAACTATGGCTACACCTTC.

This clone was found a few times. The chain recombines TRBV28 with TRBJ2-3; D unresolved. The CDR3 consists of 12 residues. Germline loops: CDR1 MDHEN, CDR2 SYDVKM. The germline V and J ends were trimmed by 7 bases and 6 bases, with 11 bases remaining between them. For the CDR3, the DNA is TGTGCCAGCACCCAACATTCGGATACGCAGTATTTT. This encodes CASTQHSDTQYF.

The CDR3 here is CASRKGGGTGELFF. In DNA form, the CDR3 reads TGCGCCAGCAGGAAGGGTGGGGGCACCGGGGAGCTGTTTTTT. The gene calls are TRBV5-1 and TRBJ2-2, with D perhaps matching TRBD1 or TRBD2 (5 bases each). Per the germline V gene, CDR1 is SGHRS and CDR2 is YFSETQ. V shed 5 bases and J shed 4 bases, with 12 bases lying between them. There are 14 residues in the CDR3.

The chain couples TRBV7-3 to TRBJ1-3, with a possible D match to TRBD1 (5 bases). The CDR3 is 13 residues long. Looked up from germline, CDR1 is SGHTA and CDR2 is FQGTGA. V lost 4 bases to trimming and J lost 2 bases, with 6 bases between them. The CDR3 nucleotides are TGTGCCAGCAGCTCGGGGGCTGGAAACACCATATATTTT. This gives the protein CASSSGAGNTIYF.

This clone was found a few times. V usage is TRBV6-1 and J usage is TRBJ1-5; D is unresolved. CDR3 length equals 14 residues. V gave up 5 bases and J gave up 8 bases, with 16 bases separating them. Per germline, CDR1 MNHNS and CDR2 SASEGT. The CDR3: CASSPPGLYKPQHF. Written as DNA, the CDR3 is TGTGCCAGCAGTCCCCCGGGGTTATATAAGCCCCAGCATTTT.

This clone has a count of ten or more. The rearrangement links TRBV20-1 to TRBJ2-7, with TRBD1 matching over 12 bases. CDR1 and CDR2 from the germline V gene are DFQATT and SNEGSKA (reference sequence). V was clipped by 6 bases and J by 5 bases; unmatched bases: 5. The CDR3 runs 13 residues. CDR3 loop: CSAKGQGANEQYF. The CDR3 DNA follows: TGCAGTGCAAAGGGACAGGGGGCAAACGAGCAGTACTTC.

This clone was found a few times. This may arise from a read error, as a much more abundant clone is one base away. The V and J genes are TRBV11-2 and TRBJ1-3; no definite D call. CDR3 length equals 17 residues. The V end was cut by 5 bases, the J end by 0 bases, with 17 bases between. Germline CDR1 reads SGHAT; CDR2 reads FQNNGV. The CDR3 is CASSRGPGLGSGNTIYF. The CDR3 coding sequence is TGTGCCAGCAGCCGTGGACCGGGCCTGGGCTCTGGAAACACCATATATTTT.

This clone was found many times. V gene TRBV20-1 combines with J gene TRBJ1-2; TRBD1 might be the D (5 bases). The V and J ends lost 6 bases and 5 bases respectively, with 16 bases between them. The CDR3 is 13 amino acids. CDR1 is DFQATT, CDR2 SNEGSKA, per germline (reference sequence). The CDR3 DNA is TGCAGTGCCCCTACAGGCCCTACTTATGGCTACACCTTC. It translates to CSAPTGPTYGYTF.

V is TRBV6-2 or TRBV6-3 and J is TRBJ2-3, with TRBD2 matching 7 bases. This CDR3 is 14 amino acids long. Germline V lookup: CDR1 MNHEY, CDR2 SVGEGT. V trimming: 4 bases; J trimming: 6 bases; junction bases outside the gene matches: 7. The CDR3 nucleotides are TGTGCCAGCAGTTCCAGACTCGGGGGGGATACGCAGTATTTT. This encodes CASSSRLGGDTQYF.

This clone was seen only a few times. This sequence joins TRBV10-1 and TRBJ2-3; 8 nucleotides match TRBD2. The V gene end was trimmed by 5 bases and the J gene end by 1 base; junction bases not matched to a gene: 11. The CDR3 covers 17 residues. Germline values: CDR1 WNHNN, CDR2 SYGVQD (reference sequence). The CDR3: CASSQRLAWGGTDTQYF. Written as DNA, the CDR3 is TGCGCCAGCAGTCAACGACTAGCGTGGGGGGGCACAGATACGCAGTATTTT.

The CDR3 DNA reads TGTGCCAGCAGCAATCCCGCCGACAACTACAATGAGCAGTTCTTC. Amino acid sequence: CASSNPADNYNEQFF. The chain recombines TRBV6-2 or TRBV6-3 with TRBJ2-1; D remains ambiguous. V dropped 6 bases and J dropped 3 bases, with 15 bases sitting between them. There are 15 residues in the CDR3. CDR1 and CDR2 from the germline V gene are MNHEY and SVGEGT.

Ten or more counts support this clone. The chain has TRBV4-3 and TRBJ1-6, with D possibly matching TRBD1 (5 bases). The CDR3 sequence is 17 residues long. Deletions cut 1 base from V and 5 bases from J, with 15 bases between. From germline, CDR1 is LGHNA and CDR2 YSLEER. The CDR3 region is CASSQALPETDNSPLHF. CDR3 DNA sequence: TGCGCCAGCAGCCAAGCATTACCCGAGACAGATAATTCACCCCTCCACTTT.

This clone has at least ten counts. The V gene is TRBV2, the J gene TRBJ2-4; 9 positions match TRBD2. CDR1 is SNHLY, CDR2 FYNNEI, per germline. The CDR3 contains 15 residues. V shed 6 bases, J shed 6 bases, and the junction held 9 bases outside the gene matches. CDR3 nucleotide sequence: TGTGCCAGCAGAGGGTCGCGGGGGGGAGGAAACATTCAGTACTTC. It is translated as CASRGSRGGGNIQYF.